The present entry profiles one T cell receptor beta chain with its context. The target antigen is unknown. This entry belongs to a study of T-cell reconstitution after alpha-beta-depleted transplantation in children. General study findings and limits: From newly produced T cells came most of the T-cell counts and diversity one year after transplant. Recipient T cells and thymic progenitors that survived gave rise to the high TCRbeta diversity observed at day 60 in some patients. Several hundred expanded graft clones reportedly gave rise to the alpha-beta T cells present about two months after transplant.

This CDR3 contains 15 residues. Germline V gene data show CDR1 as SGHDN and CDR2 as FVKESK. Trimming at V came to 4 bases and at J to 4 bases, leaving 7 bases not matched to a gene. For TCRbeta, the library was prepared with unique molecular identifiers. TCRdb re-derived calls from the PCR reads in MiXCR, one entry per CDR3 protein. The sample holds about 580,000 distinct CDR3 sequences, roughly 23% seen once. Sample: PBMCs, mostly from graft donor cells, taken 360 days after TCRalphabeta/CD19-depleted stem cell transplant. This TCR was recovered from a boy younger than two who had a stem cell transplant for acute myeloid leukemia, so the T cells may come from the graft donor. This rearrangement joins TRBV14 to TRBJ2-3; 8 bases map to TRBD1. CDR3 bases: TGTGCCAGCAGCCTAAGGACAGGGTCCGCAGATACGCAGTATTTT. Its translation: CASSLRTGSADTQYF.